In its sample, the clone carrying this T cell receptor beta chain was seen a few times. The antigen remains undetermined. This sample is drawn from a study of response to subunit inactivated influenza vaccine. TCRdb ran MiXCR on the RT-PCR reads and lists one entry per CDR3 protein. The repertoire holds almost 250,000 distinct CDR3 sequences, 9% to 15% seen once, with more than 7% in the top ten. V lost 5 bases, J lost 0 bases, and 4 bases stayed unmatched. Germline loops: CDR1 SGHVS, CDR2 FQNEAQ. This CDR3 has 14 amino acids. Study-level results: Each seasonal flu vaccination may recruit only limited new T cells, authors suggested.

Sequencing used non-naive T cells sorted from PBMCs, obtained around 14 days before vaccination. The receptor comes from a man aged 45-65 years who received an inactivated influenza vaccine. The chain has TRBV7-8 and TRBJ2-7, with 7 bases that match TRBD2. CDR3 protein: CASSRLAISYEQYF. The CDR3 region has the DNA TGTGCCAGCAGCCGACTAGCTATCTCCTACGAGCAGTACTTC.